The 9 T cell receptor beta chains reported below all come from one sample, sequenced in a study of metastatic and nonmetastatic thyroid tumors. TCRdb called clones again from the PCR reads with MiXCR. Here the sample spans about 93,000 clones, 9.5% to 15% being singletons. Thyroid surgery was preceded by no treatment in any patient. The specimen was blood. The receptors were sampled from a female donor with papillary thyroid cancer or a benign thyroid nodule (not recorded which). Some clones in this sample may be carry-over from other donors' samples.

This clone was seen repeatedly, ten times or more. The chain joins TRBV20-1 to TRBJ2-2; weak D call: TRBD2 (5 bases). Germline V gene lookup returns CDR1 DFQATT and CDR2 SNEGSKA (reference sequence). There are 12 residues in the CDR3. Trimming took 5 bases from V and 5 from J, leaving 9 bases between them. The CDR3, as DNA: TGCAGTGCTCGGACTGGGACCGGGGAGCTGTTTTTT. Encoded protein: CSARTGTGELFF.

This clone was counted many times. The chain joins TRBV20-1 to TRBJ2-1, with 11 positions matching TRBD2. V lost 6 bases, J lost 4 bases, and 2 bases stayed unmatched. Germline-derived CDR1 and CDR2 are DFQATT and SNEGSKA (reference sequence). This CDR3 region has 13 residues. The CDR3 DNA sequence: TGCAGTGCCGGGACTAGCGGATACAATGAGCAGTTCTTC. Translated, it gives CSAGTSGYNEQFF.

The sample holds many counts of this clone. The chain is built from TRBV7-2 and TRBJ1-5, with D hard to call. The germline V gene has CDR1 SGHTA and CDR2 FQGNSA. The CDR3 is made up of 15 amino acids. V lost 2 bases, J lost 2 bases, and 10 bases lay in between. The CDR3 loop is CASSLQAEGNQPQHF. The CDR3 nucleotides are TGTGCCAGCAGCTTACAGGCAGAGGGCAATCAGCCCCAGCATTTT.

This clone was recorded at least ten times. The chain recombines TRBV5-6 with TRBJ1-4, with 10 bases fitting TRBD1. J gave up 5 bases and V 5 bases, and 6 bases lay outside the gene matches. The germline CDR1 and CDR2 sequences are SGHDT and YYEEEE. This CDR3 is built from 15 residues. Here the CDR3 DNA reads TGTGCCAGCAGTACTACGGGACAGGGGAATGAAAAACTGTTTTTT. Translating gives CASSTTGQGNEKLFF.

The table lists this clone with many counts. The chain carries TRBV30 and TRBJ1-1, with 7 bases matching TRBD1. The length of the CDR3 is 11 residues. CDR1 is GTSNPN and CDR2 is SVGIG in the germline V gene (reference sequence). V was clipped by 4 bases and J by 9 bases; unmatched bases: 5. The CDR3 sequence: CAWNQDRKAFF. CDR3 in DNA: TGTGCCTGGAACCAGGACAGGAAAGCTTTCTTT.

This clone was recorded at least ten times. The chain recombines TRBV28 with TRBJ2-7; no reliable D call. This CDR3 region has 13 residues. The V and J ends lost 3 bases and 1 base respectively, with 7 bases between them. Germline assignment: CDR1 MDHEN and CDR2 SYDVKM. The CDR3 loop reads CASSFMTSYEQYF. As DNA, the CDR3 is TGTGCCAGCAGTTTTATGACATCCTACGAGCAGTACTTC.

This clone was recorded many times. The chain combines TRBV5-1 with TRBJ1-1; weak D call: TRBD1 (6 bases). Germline assignment: CDR1 SGHRS and CDR2 YFSETQ. CDR3 length: 14 amino acids. V was shortened by 3 bases and J by 1 base, with 10 bases between the two germline ends. The CDR3 nucleotides read TGCGCCAGCAGCTCGGGACAATCGAACACTGAAGCTTTCTTT. This codes for CASSSGQSNTEAFF.

At least ten counts were recorded for this clone. V and J are TRBV4-1 and TRBJ1-1, with a tentative D call TRBD1 (5 bases). CDR1 is MGHRA, CDR2 YSYEKL, per germline. V was cut by 0 bases and J by 1 base, with 12 bases left in between. This CDR3 is 16 amino acids long. The CDR3 sequence is CASSQDRTQGNTEAFF. CDR3 nucleotides: TGCGCCAGCAGCCAAGATAGGACGCAGGGGAACACTGAAGCTTTCTTT.

This clone was detected many times. The chain uses TRBV18 and TRBJ2-1; D possibly corresponds to TRBD2 (5 bases). The germline V and J ends were trimmed by 2 bases and 0 bases, with 5 bases remaining between them. The CDR3 loop spans 14 amino acids. The germline CDR1 and CDR2 sequences are KGHSH and LQKENI. CDR3 sequence reads: CASSPGSSYNEQFF. The CDR3 DNA reads as TGTGCCAGCTCACCAGGGAGCTCCTACAATGAGCAGTTCTTC.